Listed here are 10 T cell receptor beta chains from one sample, sequenced in a study of blood T cell repertoires in COVID-19. Profiling relied on immunoSEQ multiplex PCR, and the TCRdb table lists in-frame clones only, not all of them. The sample yields approximately 300,000 clones, 70% to 90% seen once. The sequenced sample consisted of PBMCs or T cells enriched from blood (not recorded which). The receptor source for this set is a woman between 25 and 40 years old who had recovered from COVID-19.

The V call is TRBV19, the J call TRBJ1-1; D remains unclear. The CDR3 is 16 amino acids. V lost 5 bases and J 0 bases, leaving 16 bases between the germline ends. CDR1 LNHDA and CDR2 SQIVND come from the germline V gene (reference sequence). This chain's CDR3 is CASSPLRRTMNTEAFF. The CDR3 DNA reads as TGTGCCAGTAGTCCGCTTCGCAGAACGATGAACACTGAAGCTTTCTTT. Full variable domain (rest looked up from reference TRBV19 and TRBJ1-1): DGGITQSPKYLFRKEGQNVTLSCEQNLNHDAMYWYRQDPGQGLRLIYYSQIVNDFQKGDIAEGYSVSREKKESFPLTVTSAQKNPTAFYLCASSPLRRTMNTEAFFGQGTRLTVV.

In this sample, this clone turned up once. The J gene is TRBJ1-2, the V gene TRBV19; no firm D call. CDR1 and CDR2 (germline): LNHDA, SQIVND (reference sequence). The CDR3 spans 15 residues. V lost 1 base to trimming and J lost 3 bases, with 12 bases between them. The CDR3 sequence: CASSIGERPHYGYTF. CDR3 in DNA: TGTGCCAGTAGTATAGGGGAGAGGCCCCACTATGGCTACACCTTC. The entire variable domain, with the rest obtained from reference TRBV19 and TRBJ1-2, is as follows: DGGITQSPKYLFRKEGQNVTLSCEQNLNHDAMYWYRQDPGQGLRLIYYSQIVNDFQKGDIAEGYSVSREKKESFPLTVTSAQKNPTAFYLCASSIGERPHYGYTFGSGTRLTVV.

This clone was observed once. The chain links TRBV10-3 to TRBJ1-1; the D is unclear. Germline CDR1 and CDR2: ENHRY and SYGVKD. V was trimmed by 0 bases and J by 4 bases, leaving 9 bases between them. CDR3 length: 14 residues. The chain's CDR3 is CAISESSWSTEAFF. The CDR3 region has the DNA TGTGCCATCAGTGAGTCGTCCTGGAGCACTGAAGCTTTCTTT.

V is TRBV10-3 and J is TRBJ1-6; TRBD1 agrees at 9 bases. From germline, CDR1 is ENHRY and CDR2 SYGVKD. The CDR3 has 13 residues. With 3 bases clipped from V and 11 bases from J, the junction kept 2 bases outside the gene matches. The CDR3 region is CAISDGQGTPLHF. The CDR3 region has the DNA TGTGCCATCAGTGACGGACAGGGGACACCCCTCCACTTT.

The chain joins TRBV11-2 to TRBJ1-3; 7 bases map to TRBD1. The CDR3 has 14 residues. V dropped 5 bases and J dropped 3; count of bases not matched to a gene: 4. The germline V gene encodes CDR1 SGHAT and CDR2 FQNNGV. The CDR3 nucleotides are TGTGCCAGCAGCCAAGACAGGGTTGGAAACACCATATATTTT. Translation gives CASSQDRVGNTIYF.

The gene calls are TRBV5-6 and TRBJ1-1, with D uncertain. This CDR3 is 13 amino acids long. Germline V gene sequence: CDR1 SGHDT, CDR2 YYEEEE. V lost 5 bases to trimming and J lost 4 bases, with 12 bases between them. The CDR3, as DNA: TGTGCCAGCAGTCCGAGGGATGGCACTGAAGCTTTCTTT. Translation: CASSPRDGTEAFF.

The chain links TRBV5-5 to TRBJ1-2, with a possible D match to TRBD1 (6 bases). The CDR3 extends over 16 amino acids. Between the trimmed V and J ends, which lost 2 bases and 3 bases, there was a span of 17 bases. CDR1 is SGHKS and CDR2 is YYEKEE in the germline V gene (reference sequence). The CDR3 reads CASSFEFTGMDYGYTF. The CDR3 bases are TGTGCCAGCAGCTTTGAATTTACAGGGATGGACTATGGCTACACCTTC.

The rearrangement joins TRBV3-1 (or the pseudogene TRBV3-2) to TRBJ1-2; 12 nucleotides match TRBD1. V lost 4 bases to trimming and J lost 14 bases; unmatched junction nucleotides: 8. Germline V lookup: CDR1 LGHDT, CDR2 YNNKEL (reference sequence). The CDR3 is made up of 13 amino acids. CDR3 DNA: TGTGCCAGCAGCCCCCCGGGACAGGGGGCACATACCTTC. It is translated as CASSPPGQGAHTF.

J is TRBJ2-7 and V is TRBV3-1 (or the pseudogene TRBV3-2); D is possibly TRBD2 (5 bases). CDR3 length equals 12 residues. Trimming cost V 4 bases and J 6 bases, with 10 bases left between them. In germline, CDR1 is LGHDT, CDR2 YNNKEL (reference sequence). This chain's CDR3 is CASSPRGFEQYF. The CDR3 coding sequence is TGTGCCAGCAGCCCCCGGGGTTTCGAGCAGTACTTC.

The chain has TRBV5-4 and TRBJ1-2, with 7 positions matching TRBD1. V was clipped by 9 bases and J by 4 bases; unmatched bases: 15. The CDR3 length is 15 residues. Germline-derived CDR1 and CDR2 are SGHNT and YYREEE (reference sequence). DNA of the CDR3: TGTGCCACCAAAGCAACAGGGGAGCGGAGCTATGGCTACACCTTC. This encodes CATKATGERSYGYTF.